Here is one T cell receptor beta chain with its context. The record originates from a study of control samples from healthy donors and cancer patients. Some clones are missing from TCRdb's copy, which holds only in-frame ones; the method was immunoSEQ multiplex PCR. Altogether more than 110,000 clones are present, about nine tenths being singletons, with the ten largest covering 11%. The sample comprised blood. This clonotype was obtained from a man aged 30-40 years in good health.

The CDR3 DNA sequence: TGTGCCAGCAGCCAAGTCGACTCCTGGAATGGCTACACCTTC. This sequence encodes CASSQVDSWNGYTF. The rearrangement joins TRBV14 to TRBJ1-2; D gene uncertain. The CDR3 has 14 amino acids. Trimming cost V 1 base and J 6 bases, with 12 bases left between them. Germline V CDR1 and CDR2: SGHDN, FVKESK.